This is a list of T cell receptor beta chains from one sample in a study of blood T cell repertoires in COVID-19. Assay: immunoSEQ multiplex PCR; the TCRdb copy retains only in-frame clones and omits some. Of approximately 260,000 clones in the sample, roughly 90% were seen once. Sequencing used peripheral blood. The receptors were gathered from a woman aged 40 to 55 who had recovered from COVID-19. The CDR3 runs from the conserved cysteine through the conserved F or W. A D gene is named only where the DNA matches it firmly. Size is stated for part of the rows, as once, few or many counts, or as a class when the clone is expanded.

j_call	clone_size	v_call	d_call	cdr3_nt	cdr3_aa
TRBJ2-1	-	TRBV30	-	TGTGCCTGGAGTGGAAGGGCCGGGGGAAAGAGCTCCTACAATGAGCAGTTCTTC	CAWSGRAGGKSSYNEQFF
TRBJ2-3	-	TRBV27	TRBD2	TGTGCCAGCAGTCGCTCGGGGGGGCGCCCCACAGATACGCAGTATTTT	CASSRSGGRPTDTQYF
TRBJ2-7	-	TRBV27	TRBD1	TGTGCCAGCACCCCGACAGGGGGCCACGAGCAGTACTTC	CASTPTGGHEQYF
TRBJ2-7	-	TRBV6-2/TRBV6-3	-	TGTGCCAGCAGCCCACTAGCCCCTGAGGAGCAGTACTTC	CASSPLAPEEQYF
TRBJ2-7	-	TRBV4-3	TRBD2	TGCGCCAGCAGCCAAGAAAAAGGCTTAGCGGGAGTTTACGAGCAGTACTTC	CASSQEKGLAGVYEQYF
TRBJ1-2	-	TRBV5-6	TRBD1	TGTGCCAGCAGCTTGAGCCGGACAGGGGGCTACACCTTC	CASSLSRTGGYTF
TRBJ2-5	-	TRBV9	TRBD2	TGTGCCAGCAGCCCATGGGCTAGCGGGAGCGAGGAGACCCAGTACTTC	CASSPWASGSEETQYF
TRBJ2-3	once	TRBV12-5	TRBD1	TGTGCTAGTAGCCCGGGACAGGGGCATACCACAGATACGCAGTATTTT	CASSPGQGHTTDTQYF
TRBJ2-1	-	TRBV5-4	-	TGTGCCAGCAGCTTGGCGGGAGTCCAGAATGAGCAGTTCTTC	CASSLAGVQNEQFF
TRBJ1-5	-	TRBV28	TRBD1	TGTGCCAGTTATTCCGGGACAGGGGGACCCACAAGCAATCAGCCCCAGCATTTT	CASYSGTGGPTSNQPQHF
TRBJ2-1	-	TRBV2	TRBD1	TGTGCCAGCAGGACAGGGGGCAGGAATGAGCAGTTCTTC	CASRTGGRNEQFF
TRBJ2-3	few	TRBV6-2/TRBV6-3	-	TGTGCCAGCAGTCGACTAGAGTCTACAGATACGCAGTATTTT	CASSRLESTDTQYF
TRBJ1-5	-	TRBV19	TRBD1	TGTGCCAGTAGCCCGGACAGGGGCAATCAGCCCCAGCATTTT	CASSPDRGNQPQHF
TRBJ2-6	-	TRBV5-1	TRBD1	TGCGCCAGCAGCTTGGCTCCGGACAGGGGGCTAGGCTCTGGGGCCAACGTCCTGACTTTC	CASSLAPDRGLGSGANVLTF